The source of this T cell receptor beta chain is a study of T cells in Graves' hyperthyroidism and ophthalmopathy. Study-wide points: A model of 13 V-J pairs discriminated ophthalmopathy from stable hyperthyroidism.

Using RNA transcripts as the source, TCR beta CDR3 regions were amplified. The HTBI primer set was used in a first-round RT-PCR of the TCR CDR3. TCRdb processed the multiplex PCR reads anew with MiXCR; each CDR3 protein has one entry. This table has around 300,000 distinct CDR3 sequences, approximately 23% appearing once. There are many counts of this clonotype. What it binds is unknown. Uncontrolled infection, other autoimmune disease, pregnancy or lactation disqualified patients from enrolment. Fresh peripheral blood, 10 ml, yielded the PBMCs. Deletions cut 6 bases from V and 3 bases from J, with 11 bases between. The CDR3 covers 14 residues. The germline V gene encodes CDR1 SGHNT and CDR2 YENEEA.

The genes are TRBV11-3 and TRBJ2-2; no firm D call. The sequence derives from a man aged 25-40 years with Graves' ophthalmopathy. The material sequenced was blood. CDR3: CASRANGYTGELFF. As DNA, the CDR3 is TGTGCCAGCAGGGCCAACGGGTACACCGGGGAGCTGTTTTTT.